This T cell receptor (beta chain) is from a study of blood T cells in healthy people across ages (dated by TCRdb to 2015 to 2017). Regarding the complete study: In model experiments, template switching captured about one uniquely barcoded TCR beta cDNA molecule for every two T cells. The study analyzed two additional independent replicas of 1 million unique cDNA reads from the same blood draw for two donors, one aged 18 to 29 and one aged 80 or older. Donors were grouped into four age groups: young (average approximately 15 years), middle-aged (under 40), aged (62) and long-lived (82). The study measured age-related changes in TCR beta repertoire diversity using deep sequencing normalized with unique cDNA molecular identifiers. To avoid experimental bias, donors of different ages were randomly spread across the sequencing lanes.

The 35 to 40 donors, aged roughly 6 to 95 years, were systemically healthy Caucasian individuals from Russia. Approximately 10 milliliters of peripheral blood were collected from each donor into EDTA-treated Vacutainer tubes. Ficoll-Paque density-gradient centrifugation was used to isolate PBMCs, with at least 6.5 million per sample. Total RNA was extracted from PBMCs with Trizol reagent, with at least 5 micrograms obtained per sample. The percentages of naive CD45RAhigh/CD27high T cells were determined by flow cytometry on a PBMC aliquot from every donor. Taken from the germline V gene (reference sequence), the CDR1 and CDR2 loops are SGHKS and YYEKEE. Germline trimming: 4 bases from V, 3 bases from J; junction bases outside gene matches: 3. The CDR3 has 15 amino acids, counting the end cysteine and phenylalanine. Just the 45-base CDR3 DNA is kept, in frame starting at base 1. General study outcomes and caveats: Conclusive comparison of naive and antigen-experienced compartments was prevented by the profiling of bulk unsorted PBMCs. Observed TCR beta diversity per million T cells fell roughly linearly with age, and a significant reduction was already apparent by age approximately 41. The long-lived group showed more naive CD4+ T cells, fewer expanded clones and increased TCR diversity than the aged group, suggesting age selection. Observed TCR beta diversity correlated strongly with the percentage of naive T cells measured by flow cytometry. Donor CMV infection status was unknown, potentially confounding age-related changes in expanded clonotypes. Estimates of total diversity from one million sequenced T cells were regarded as lower bounds and underestimates.

This clonotype occurred a few times. No cognate antigen has been identified for it. No base quality values were provided; no much bigger clone lies one nucleotide off. Libraries were prepared through 5' RACE. The run used an Illumina HiSeq 2500. A second PCR of roughly 7 to 12 cycles was run with a J-beta primer mix and a sample-barcoded 5' primer. Each TCR beta cDNA molecule received a unique molecular identifier from a template-switch 5' adaptor carrying 12 random nucleotides. Each sample yielded at least 3 million CDR3-containing paired-end reads. All of the RNA was converted into first-strand cDNA using the Mint cDNA synthesis kit, with a TRBC-specific oligonucleotide serving as the primer. All cDNA was treated with uracil-DNA glycosylase and then went through a first 18-cycle PCR with the universal primers M1SS and BC2_uni_R. The original pipeline was this. For normalization, 1 million high-quality reads, each with a distinct molecular identifier, were randomly selected from each sample. Instead of being binned into consensus sequences, reads with shared molecular identifiers were discarded. MiTCR, run with a Q25 quality threshold and the strictest error-elimination algorithm, handled CDR3 identification, clonotype clustering and error correction. Lower-bound total TCR beta diversity was estimated with a nonparametric unseen species model using Euler transformation. TCRdb reprocessing: public reads trimmed at Q25 with fastp, clones called with MiXCR, in-frame beta chains kept. Rows with a matching CDR3 protein are joined into one entry that keeps the most common DNA and genes. The V and J calls, along with clone size, are taken from TCRdb and not from the paper's own processing. The sample profile shows about 780,000 distinct CDR3 sequences; 46% of them were found once. The biggest ten clones account for over 15% of the sample.

This receptor was obtained from a man older than 75 in good health. Recombination joined TRBV5-5 with TRBJ2-7; 14 bases in the junction line up with TRBD2. The sample comprised blood. The nucleotide sequence is given as TGTGCCAGCAGCCGACTAGCGGGAGGGGGCTACGAGCAGTACTTC. Translated, it reads CASSRLAGGGYEQYF.